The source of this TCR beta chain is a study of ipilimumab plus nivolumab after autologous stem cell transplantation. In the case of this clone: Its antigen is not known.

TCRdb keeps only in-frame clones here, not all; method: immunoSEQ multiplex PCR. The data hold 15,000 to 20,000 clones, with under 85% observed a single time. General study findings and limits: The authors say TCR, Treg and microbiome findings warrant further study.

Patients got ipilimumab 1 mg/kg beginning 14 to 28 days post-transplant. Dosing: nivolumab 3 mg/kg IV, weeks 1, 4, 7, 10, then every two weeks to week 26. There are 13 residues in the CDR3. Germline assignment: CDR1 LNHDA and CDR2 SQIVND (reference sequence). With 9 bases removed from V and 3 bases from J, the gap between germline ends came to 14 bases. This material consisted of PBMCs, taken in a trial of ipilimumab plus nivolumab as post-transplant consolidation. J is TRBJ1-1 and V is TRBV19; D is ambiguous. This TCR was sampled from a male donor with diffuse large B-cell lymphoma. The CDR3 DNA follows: TGTGCCAGCTCATCAAGGGCTTACACTGAAGCTTTCTTT. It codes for CASSSRAYTEAFF.